This T cell receptor beta chain was sequenced during a study of T-cell reconstitution after alpha-beta-depleted transplantation in children. The CDR3 is made up of 14 amino acids. CDR1 is SGHRS and CDR2 is YFSETQ in the germline V gene. Deletions cut 0 bases from V and 5 bases from J, with 11 bases between. This clonotype was seen at least ten times. The authors prepared the TCRbeta library with unique molecular identifiers. TCRdb processed the PCR reads anew with MiXCR; each CDR3 protein has one entry. The data contain over 400,000 distinct CDR3 sequences, 12% of them singletons. The source material was PBMCs from the stem cell graft donor, sampled from the stem cell graft. The TCR originated in a human donor who donated a stem cell graft to a child with combined immunodeficiency. The gene calls are TRBV5-1 and TRBJ2-5; no reliable D call. The CDR3 nucleotides read TGCGCCAGCAGCTTGGATCCCCTCGGGGAGACCCAGTACTTC. Its translation: CASSLDPLGETQYF.